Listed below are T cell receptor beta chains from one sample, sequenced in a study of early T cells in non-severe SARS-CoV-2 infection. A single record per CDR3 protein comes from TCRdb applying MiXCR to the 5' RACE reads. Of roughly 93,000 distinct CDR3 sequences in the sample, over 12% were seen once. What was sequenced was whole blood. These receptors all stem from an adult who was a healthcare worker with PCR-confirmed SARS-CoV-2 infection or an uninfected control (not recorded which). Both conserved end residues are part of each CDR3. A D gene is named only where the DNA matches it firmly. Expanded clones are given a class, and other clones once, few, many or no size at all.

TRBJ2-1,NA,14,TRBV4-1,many,CASSLAYPGNEQFF,TGCGCCAGCAGCCTCGCCTACCCAGGGAATGAGCAGTTCTTC
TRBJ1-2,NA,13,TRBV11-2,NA,CASSLVTKGGYTF,TGTGCCAGCAGCTTAGTTACAAAGGGAGGCTACACCTTC
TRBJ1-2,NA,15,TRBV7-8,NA,CASSSTGSSSYGYTF,TGTGCCAGCAGCTCTACCGGGTCCTCTAGCTATGGCTACACCTTC
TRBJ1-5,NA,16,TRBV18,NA,CASSPGGTGRNQPQHF,TGTGCCAGCTCACCTGGGGGTACAGGGAGGAATCAGCCCCAGCATTTT
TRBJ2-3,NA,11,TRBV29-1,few,CSVRISDTQYF,TGCAGCGTTCGAATTTCTGATACGCAGTATTTT
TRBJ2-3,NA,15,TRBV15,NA,CATSRDLVGGDTQYF,TGTGCCACCAGCAGAGATCTAGTAGGAGGGGATACGCAGTATTTT
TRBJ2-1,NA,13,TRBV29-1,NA,CSVEGLGYNEQFF,TGCAGCGTTGAGGGACTGGGCTACAATGAGCAGTTCTTC
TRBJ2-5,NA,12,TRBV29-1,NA,CSVLEGPETQYF,TGCAGCGTCCTAGAGGGTCCCGAGACCCAGTACTTC
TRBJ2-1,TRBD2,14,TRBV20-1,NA,CSARGGTSEGEQFF,TGCAGTGCTAGAGGTGGGACTAGTGAAGGTGAGCAGTTCTTC
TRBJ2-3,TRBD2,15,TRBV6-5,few,CASATSGGAKDTQYF,TGTGCCAGCGCTACTAGCGGGGGGGCCAAAGATACGCAGTATTTT
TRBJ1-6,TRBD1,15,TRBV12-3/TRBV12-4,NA,CASSRTGKHNSPLHF,TGTGCCAGCAGTCGGACAGGAAAACATAATTCACCCCTCCACTTT
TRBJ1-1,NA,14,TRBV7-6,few,CASSLGVGNTEAFF,TGTGCCAGCAGCTTAGGAGTCGGGAACACTGAAGCTTTCTTT
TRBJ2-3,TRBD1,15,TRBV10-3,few,CAIRNRDSRTDTQYF,TGTGCCATCAGGAATCGGGACAGCCGCACAGATACGCAGTATTTT
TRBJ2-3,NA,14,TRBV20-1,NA,CSARPREFPDTQYF,TGCAGTGCTAGGCCGAGGGAGTTTCCAGATACGCAGTATTTT
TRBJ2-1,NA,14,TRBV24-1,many,CATSDPQGYNEQFF,TGTGCCACCAGTGATCCCCAGGGTTACAATGAGCAGTTCTTC